This T cell receptor beta chain was sequenced during a study of circulating CD8 cells and anti-PD-1 response in melanoma. General study findings and limits: PD-1 and DPOS subsets showed similar, higher clonality than DNEG. Patients included both untreated and previously treated individuals.

From live CD3+CD8+TCRalphabeta+ cells, four PD-1 and/or TIGIT subsets were sorted. Each library started from about 14 ng of total RNA using the QIAseq Immune Repertoire TCR panel. TCRdb analysed the reads with MiXCR anew, one entry per CDR3 protein. The sample records about 260 distinct CDR3 sequences, more than 9% being singletons. This clonotype qualifies as large. As yet, its antigen is unknown. The CDR3 length is 12 residues. V lost 5 bases and J 1 base, leaving 8 bases between the germline ends. In germline, CDR1 is SQVTM, CDR2 ANQGSEA. The material sequenced was CD8+ T cells from PBMCs, taken at baseline or after one month of anti-PD-1 therapy (not recorded which). This TCR derives from a human donor with melanoma. The V and J genes are TRBV29-1 and TRBJ2-5; D is perhaps TRBD1 (5 bases). CDR3 DNA sequence: TGCAGCGTTCGCAGGGCCCAAGAGACCCAGTACTTC. It is translated as CSVRRAQETQYF. The full variable domain, with the rest looked up from reference TRBV29-1 and TRBJ2-5, is SAVISQKPSRDICQRGTSLTIQCQVDSQVTMMFWYRQQPGQSLTLIATANQGSEATYESGFVIDKFPISRPNLTFSTLTVSNMSPEDSSIYLCSVRRAQETQYFGPGTRLLVL.